Below, 7 T cell receptor beta chains from the same sample are listed, as sequenced in a study of blood T cell repertoires in COVID-19. The repertoire was sequenced with immunoSEQ multiplex PCR; TCRdb's copy has only in-frame clones and lacks some. This table holds some 90,000 clones, around 80% found once. The material sequenced was peripheral blood. These receptor sequences come from a human donor in a cohort sampled during active COVID-19.

The chain has TRBV4-2 and TRBJ2-1; 7 positions agree with TRBD2. CDR1 is LGHNA, CDR2 YNFKEQ, per germline. V lost 0 bases to trimming and J lost 3 bases; unmatched junction nucleotides: 5. CDR3 length: 16 residues. CDR3 DNA: TGTGCCAGCAGCCAAGATCGAGCGGGAAGCTACAATGAGCAGTTCTTC. This sequence encodes CASSQDRAGSYNEQFF.

A single count supports this clone. The gene calls are TRBV19 and TRBJ1-2; the D is unclear. Germline CDR1 reads LNHDA; CDR2 reads SQIVND (reference sequence). Between the trimmed V and J ends, which lost 9 bases and 0 bases, there was a span of 20 bases. The CDR3 is 16 amino acids. Written as DNA, the CDR3 is TGTGCCAGCAAGCTCGAGGCCAATCCAGCTAACTATGGCTACACCTTC. Translating gives CASKLEANPANYGYTF.

The chain uses TRBV7-2 and TRBJ2-7; 8 positions match TRBD1. V was clipped by 5 bases and J by 0 bases; unmatched bases: 6. CDR3 length: 15 residues. Germline V gives CDR1 SGHTA, CDR2 FQGNSA. The CDR3 region has the DNA TGTGCCAGCAGCAAAGAGACAGGGGCCTCCTACGAGCAGTACTTC. It is translated as CASSKETGASYEQYF.

CDR3 residues: CATSDASGSYEQYF. In DNA, the CDR3 is TGTGCCACCAGTGACGCTAGCGGATCCTACGAGCAGTACTTC. V gene TRBV24-1 combines with J gene TRBJ2-7, with 7 bases matching TRBD2. The V gene's germline CDR1 is KGHDR and CDR2 SFDVKD. CDR3 length equals 14 residues. J gave up 1 base and V 4 bases, and 3 bases lay outside the gene matches.

The rearrangement joins TRBV7-3 to TRBJ2-5; D gene uncertain. CDR1 and CDR2 from the germline V gene are SGHTA and FQGTGA. The CDR3 loop spans 13 amino acids. V gave up 1 base and J gave up 1 base, with 4 bases separating them. The CDR3 is CASSLNSQETQYF. The DNA for the CDR3 is TGTGCCAGCAGCTTAAACAGCCAAGAGACCCAGTACTTC.

This clone showed up just once. V is TRBV9 and J is TRBJ2-7; perhaps TRBD2 as D (5 bases). CDR3 length: 13 residues. The germline V and J ends were trimmed by 3 bases and 3 bases, with 10 bases remaining between them. Germline V lookup: CDR1 SGDLS, CDR2 YYNGEE. DNA of the CDR3: TGTGCCAGCAGCGGGCCGAGCGGCTACGAGCAGTACTTC. This encodes CASSGPSGYEQYF.

Remarks on this clone: A junction boundary mismatches the germline segment, possibly from a read error. The gene calls are TRBV12-5 and TRBJ2-7; D is perhaps TRBD1 (7 bases). This CDR3 is 14 amino acids long. Germline assignment: CDR1 LGHNT and CDR2 FRNRAP. This CDR3 is CASGPRDSRDFEGF. CDR3 nucleotide sequence: TGTGCTAGTGGCCCCAGGGACAGTCGGGACTTCGAGGGCTTC. Together with reference TRBV12-5 and TRBJ2-7, the CDR3 gives the full variable domain: DARVTQTPRHKVTEMGQEVTMRCQPILGHNTVFWYRQTMMQGLELLAYFRNRAPLDDSGMPKDRFSAEMPDATLATLKIQPSEPRDSAVYFCASGPRDSRDFEGFGPGTRLTVT.